The next 18 T cell receptor beta chains were all read from a single sample in a study of blood T cell repertoires in COVID-19. Sequencing used immunoSEQ multiplex PCR; TCRdb keeps in-frame clones, though not all of them. The sample has roughly 260,000 clones, roughly 86% seen once. Sequencing input: peripheral blood. These receptors originate from a man aged 40-49 years who had recovered from COVID-19.

The chain has TRBV5-4 and TRBJ2-3, with no clear D. Trimming removed 1 base from V and 0 bases from J, with 3 bases in between. This CDR3 comprises 13 residues. Germline V gene data show CDR1 as SGHNT and CDR2 as YYREEE (reference sequence). The CDR3 sequence is CASSLPSTDTQYF. The CDR3 nucleotides read TGTGCCAGCAGCTTGCCTAGCACAGATACGCAGTATTTT. Drawing the rest from reference TRBV5-4 and TRBJ2-3, the complete variable domain is ETGVTQSPTHLIKTRGQQVTLRCSSQSGHNTVSWYQQALGQGPQFIFQYYREEENGRGNFPPRFSGLQFPNYSSELNVNALELDDSALYLCASSLPSTDTQYFGPGTRLTVL.

The chain has TRBV5-1 and TRBJ2-7, with 12 bases fitting TRBD2. Germline CDR1 reads SGHRS; CDR2 reads YFSETQ. The CDR3 extends over 15 amino acids. V trimming: 0 bases; J trimming: 6 bases; junction bases outside the gene matches: 4. The CDR3 sequence is CASSLDTSGRFEQYF. CDR3 bases: TGCGCCAGCAGCTTGGACACTAGCGGGAGGTTCGAGCAGTACTTC.

The chain links TRBV2 to TRBJ1-5; maybe TRBD1 (6 bases). The V end lost 8 bases, the J end lost 6 bases, and 17 bases lay between the germline ends. The germline V gene has CDR1 SNHLY and CDR2 FYNNEI. The CDR3 runs 14 residues. The CDR3, as DNA: TGTGCCAGCTCCCTAGAGGGGGGGCTTCAGCCCCAGCATTTT. Translating gives CASSLEGGLQPQHF.

The chain carries TRBV18 and TRBJ2-1; D is ambiguous. The CDR3 totals 17 residues. With 1 base removed from V and 0 bases from J, the gap between germline ends came to 13 bases. Germline lookup yields CDR1 KGHSH and CDR2 LQKENI. This CDR3 is CASSPRVRVSSYNEQFF. The CDR3 DNA reads as TGTGCCAGCTCACCACGAGTACGGGTTAGCTCCTACAATGAGCAGTTCTTC.

This clone was found once. The V gene is TRBV3-1 (or the pseudogene TRBV3-2), the J gene TRBJ1-1; perhaps TRBD1 as D (6 bases). Per the germline V gene, CDR1 is LGHDT and CDR2 is YNNKEL (reference sequence). Trimming took off 4 bases at V and 1 base at J, with 13 bases between the two ends. This CDR3 is 15 amino acids long. The CDR3 DNA reads as TGTGCCAGCAGCCCTTGGGGGCCAGGGAACACTGAAGCTTTCTTT. As protein: CASSPWGPGNTEAFF.

V usage is TRBV12-3 or TRBV12-4 and J usage is TRBJ1-2, with 7 nucleotides matching TRBD1. This CDR3 has 13 amino acids. J was trimmed by 4 bases and V by 5 bases; bases with no gene match: 4. This chain's CDR3 is CASSPRQGYGYTF. CDR3 nucleotides: TGTGCCAGCAGTCCTCGACAGGGCTATGGCTACACCTTC.

The chain combines TRBV5-1 with TRBJ2-3; 8 bases are shared with TRBD1. This CDR3 has 14 residues. The V segment lost 4 bases and the J segment 6 bases; nucleotides outside the gene matches: 7. Germline CDR1 is SGHRS and CDR2 is YFSETQ. CDR3 amino acids: CASSLATGVDTQYF. DNA for the CDR3: TGCGCCAGCAGCCTCGCGACAGGGGTCGATACGCAGTATTTT.

V usage is TRBV12-5 and J usage is TRBJ1-4, with unresolved D. This CDR3 region has 15 residues. Per germline, CDR1 LGHNT and CDR2 FRNRAP. Trimming removed 6 bases at V and 2 bases at J, with 13 bases between. The CDR3 DNA follows: TGTGCTAGTGGACGGTTTGGTTGGACTAATGAAAAACTGTTTTTT. It encodes CASGRFGWTNEKLFF.

V and J are TRBV20-1 and TRBJ2-7, with no clear D. The germline gives CDR1 DFQATT, CDR2 SNEGSKA (reference sequence). The V end lost 3 bases, the J end lost 7 bases, and 13 bases lay between the germline ends. This CDR3 comprises 12 residues. The CDR3 sequence: CSASRLHREQYF. Here the CDR3 DNA reads TGCAGTGCTAGTCGACTTCATAGGGAGCAGTACTTC.

The chain employs TRBV2 and TRBJ2-5; 8 bases match TRBD2. The V segment lost 6 bases and the J segment 5 bases; nucleotides outside the gene matches: 11. The CDR3 spans 15 residues. CDR1 and CDR2 from the germline V gene are SNHLY and FYNNEI. The CDR3 is CASRERGRSQETQYF. DNA of the CDR3: TGTGCCAGCAGAGAGCGGGGGCGCTCACAGGAGACCCAGTACTTC.

The V call is TRBV7-9, the J call TRBJ2-1, with 11 positions matching TRBD2. The CDR3 loop spans 15 amino acids. V shed 2 bases, J shed 7 bases, and the junction held 4 bases outside the gene matches. Looked up from germline, CDR1 is SEHNR and CDR2 is FQNEAQ (reference sequence). The CDR3 loop reads CASSLLAGGKNEQFF. The CDR3 DNA is TGTGCCAGCAGCTTACTAGCGGGAGGTAAGAATGAGCAGTTCTTC.

The rearrangement joins TRBV10-2 to TRBJ1-2; 7 bases are a match to TRBD1. The CDR3 spans 13 residues. Germline V gene lookup returns CDR1 WSHSY and CDR2 SAAADI. J was trimmed by 3 bases and V by 6 bases; bases with no gene match: 4. The CDR3 sequence is CASSQDRDYGYTF. CDR3 bases: TGCGCCAGCAGCCAAGACAGGGACTATGGCTACACCTTC.

V gene TRBV6-2 or TRBV6-3 combines with J gene TRBJ2-3, with 7 bases fitting TRBD1. The CDR3 spans 15 residues. Per germline, CDR1 MNHEY and CDR2 SVGEGT. Trimming at V came to 2 bases and at J to 3 bases, leaving 5 bases not matched to a gene. CDR3 amino acids: CASSYRQGTTDTQYF. CDR3 DNA sequence: TGTGCCAGCAGTTACCGACAGGGTACGACAGATACGCAGTATTTT.

V gene TRBV30 combines with J gene TRBJ2-2, with 9 bases that match TRBD2. The germline gives CDR1 GTSNPN, CDR2 SVGIG (reference sequence). Trimming at V came to 0 bases and at J to 2 bases, leaving 13 bases not matched to a gene. This CDR3 comprises 19 residues. The CDR3 region has the DNA TGTGCCTGGAGTGTACATATGTTAACTAGCGGGTTCAACACCGGGGAGCTGTTTTTT. Translation: CAWSVHMLTSGFNTGELFF.

CDR3 DNA: TGTGCCAGCACGCAACTAGCGGGGATATACAATGAGCAGTTCTTC. It encodes CASTQLAGIYNEQFF. The chain combines TRBV14 with TRBJ2-1, with 10 bases matching TRBD2. Germline CDR1 reads SGHDN; CDR2 reads FVKESK. This CDR3 has 15 amino acids. V lost 7 bases to trimming and J lost 4 bases; unmatched junction nucleotides: 7.

The J gene is TRBJ2-3, the V gene TRBV4-3; D perhaps matches TRBD2 (6 bases). Germline CDR1 is LGHNA and CDR2 is YSLEER. The CDR3 spans 17 residues. The V end lost 0 bases, the J end lost 4 bases, and 17 bases lay between the germline ends. The CDR3 region is CASSQDQGGMGPDTQYF. The CDR3 DNA reads TGCGCCAGCAGCCAAGACCAGGGCGGGATGGGGCCAGATACGCAGTATTTT.

V usage is TRBV18 and J usage is TRBJ2-7; D remains ambiguous. The CDR3 covers 13 residues. Trimming cost V 3 bases and J 3 bases, with 9 bases left between them. The germline V gene encodes CDR1 KGHSH and CDR2 LQKENI. CDR3 protein: CASSPGHNYEQYF. The CDR3 coding sequence is TGTGCCAGCTCACCTGGTCACAACTACGAGCAGTACTTC.

The chain combines TRBV15 with TRBJ2-2; TRBD2 agrees at 9 bases. This CDR3 has 14 residues. CDR1 and CDR2 from the germline V gene are LNHNV and YYDKDF (reference sequence). J lost 6 bases, V lost 5 bases, and 4 bases had no gene match. The CDR3 DNA reads as TGTGCCACCAGCGGCGGGGGGGTATCCGGGGAGCTGTTTTTT. It is translated as CATSGGGVSGELFF.